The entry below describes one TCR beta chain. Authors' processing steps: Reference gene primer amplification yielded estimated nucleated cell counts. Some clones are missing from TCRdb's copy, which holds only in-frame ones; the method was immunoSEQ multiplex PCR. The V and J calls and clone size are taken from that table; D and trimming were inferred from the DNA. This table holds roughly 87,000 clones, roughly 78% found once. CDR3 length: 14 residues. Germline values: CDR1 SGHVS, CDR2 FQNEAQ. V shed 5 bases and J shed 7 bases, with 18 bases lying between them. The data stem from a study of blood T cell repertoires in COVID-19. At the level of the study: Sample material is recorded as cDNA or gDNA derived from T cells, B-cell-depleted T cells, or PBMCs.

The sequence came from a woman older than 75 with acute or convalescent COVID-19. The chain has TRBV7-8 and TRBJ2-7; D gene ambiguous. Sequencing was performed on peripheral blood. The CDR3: CASSPSPIVREQYF. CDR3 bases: TGTGCCAGCAGCCCCTCCCCCATCGTGAGGGAGCAGTACTTC.